The sequence of this TCR beta chain was determined in a study of blood T cell repertoires in COVID-19. Per the original methods: Amplifying reference gene primers gave estimates of nucleated cell counts. Sequenced by immunoSEQ multiplex PCR; TCRdb stores in-frame clones only, minus some. V, J and clone size are taken as reported in that table, and D and trimming were inferred from the DNA itself. Of approximately 190,000 clones listed, approximately 84% are singletons. The CDR3 is 13 amino acids. V was pared by 2 bases and J by 6 bases, with 7 bases between. Germline V gene lookup returns CDR1 MDHEN and CDR2 SYDVKM.

This clonotype was obtained from a woman aged 70 to 79 with active or convalescent COVID-19. The chain has TRBV28 and TRBJ2-2, with a possible D match to TRBD2 (6 bases). Sequencing input: peripheral blood. CDR3 DNA: TGTGCCAGCAGTTTAGGACTACCCGGGGAGCTGTTTTTT. Residues: CASSLGLPGELFF.